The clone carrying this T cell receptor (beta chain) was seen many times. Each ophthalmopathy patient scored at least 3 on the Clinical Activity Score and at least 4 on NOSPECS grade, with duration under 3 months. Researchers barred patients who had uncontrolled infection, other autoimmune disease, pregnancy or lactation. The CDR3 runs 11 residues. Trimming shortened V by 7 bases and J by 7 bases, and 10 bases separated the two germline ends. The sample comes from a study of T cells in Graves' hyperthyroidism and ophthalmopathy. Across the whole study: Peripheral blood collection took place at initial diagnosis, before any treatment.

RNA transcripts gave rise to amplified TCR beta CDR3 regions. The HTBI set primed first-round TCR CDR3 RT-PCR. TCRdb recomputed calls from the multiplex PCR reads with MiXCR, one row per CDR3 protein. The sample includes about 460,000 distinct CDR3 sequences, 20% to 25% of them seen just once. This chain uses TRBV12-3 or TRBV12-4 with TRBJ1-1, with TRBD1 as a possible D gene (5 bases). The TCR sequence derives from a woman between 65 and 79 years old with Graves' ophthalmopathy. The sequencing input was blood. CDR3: CASTAGVEAFF. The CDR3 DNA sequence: TGTGCCAGCACCGCGGGGGTTGAAGCTTTCTTT.